Listed below are T cell receptor beta chains from one sample, sequenced in a study of beta chain features in type 1 diabetes. Data came from immunoSEQ multiplex PCR; TCRdb stores just in-frame clones and leaves some out. The sample shows 95,000 to 150,000 clones, roughly 17% of them seen only once. Sequenced: central memory CD4+ T cells from blood. These receptors were collected from a man aged 18-30 years with type 1 diabetes. CDR3s include the opening cysteine and the closing phenylalanine or tryptophan. A D gene is named only where the DNA matches it firmly. Clone size is stated in some rows and not others, as once, few, many or a class when expanded.

D	J	V	size	CDR3	DNA
TRBD1	TRBJ2-7	TRBV6-5	NA	CASSLGTGLYEQYF	TGTGCCAGCAGTCTGGGGACAGGGCTATACGAGCAGTACTTC
NA	TRBJ2-1	TRBV4-3	few	CASSQGSTSYNEQFF	TGCGCCAGCAGCCAAGGGAGCACCTCCTACAATGAGCAGTTCTTC
NA	TRBJ2-1	TRBV7-2	NA	CASSLLTTRVGQFF	TGTGCCAGCAGCTTACTTACCACTCGCGTGGGGCAGTTCTTC
TRBD2	TRBJ2-4	TRBV2	many	CASSETSGKNIQYF	TGTGCCAGCAGTGAAACTAGCGGCAAAAACATTCAGTACTTC
NA	TRBJ2-3	TRBV9	NA	CASSVDSTDGTDTQYF	TGTGCCAGCAGCGTAGATAGCACGGACGGCACAGATACGCAGTATTTT
TRBD2	TRBJ2-3	TRBV11-2	few	CASSQEALAGDNTDTQYF	TGTGCCAGCAGCCAAGAGGCACTAGCGGGCGATAACACAGATACGCAGTATTTT
NA	TRBJ2-1	TRBV7-3	once	CASSLSRMGGEQFF	TGTGCCAGCAGCCTTTCTCGGATGGGCGGTGAGCAGTTCTTC
TRBD1	TRBJ2-5	TRBV29-1	few	CSVNRGRETQYF	TGCAGCGTTAACAGGGGGCGAGAGACCCAGTACTTC
NA	TRBJ1-5	TRBV4-1	few	CASSQLGLSNQPQHF	TGCGCCAGCAGCCAACTGGGCCTTAGCAATCAGCCCCAGCATTTT
NA	TRBJ2-7	TRBV18	few	CASSPRGDVSYEQYF	TGTGCCAGCTCACCACGGGGGGACGTTTCCTACGAGCAGTACTTC
NA	TRBJ2-1	TRBV30	few	CAWSRQLSGREQFF	TGTGCCTGGAGCCGGCAACTTTCAGGGCGTGAGCAGTTCTTC